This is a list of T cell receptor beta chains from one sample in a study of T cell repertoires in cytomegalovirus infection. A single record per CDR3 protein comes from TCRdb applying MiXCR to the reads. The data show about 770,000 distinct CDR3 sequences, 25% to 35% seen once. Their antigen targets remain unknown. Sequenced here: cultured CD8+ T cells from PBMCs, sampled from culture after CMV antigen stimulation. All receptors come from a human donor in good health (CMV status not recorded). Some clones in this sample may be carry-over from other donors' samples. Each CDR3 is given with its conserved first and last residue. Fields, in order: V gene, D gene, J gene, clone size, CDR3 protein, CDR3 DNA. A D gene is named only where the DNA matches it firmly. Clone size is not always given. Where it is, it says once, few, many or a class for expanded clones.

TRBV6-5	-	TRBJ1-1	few	CASSSSRQLLNTEAFF	TGTGCCAGCAGTTCCTCAAGACAGTTACTTAACACTGAAGCTTTCTTT
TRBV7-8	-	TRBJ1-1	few	CASSSRQGPTEAFF	TGTGCCAGCAGCTCCCGCCAGGGTCCCACTGAAGCTTTCTTT
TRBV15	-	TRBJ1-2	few	CATSERGRGYGYTF	TGTGCCACCAGCGAAAGGGGACGAGGATATGGCTACACCTTC
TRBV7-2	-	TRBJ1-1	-	CASSLSGAWTEAFF	TGTGCCAGCAGCTTATCTGGGGCTTGGACTGAAGCTTTCTTT
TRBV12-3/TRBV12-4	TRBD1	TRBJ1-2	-	CASRTGGSLYGYTF	TGTGCCAGCAGGACAGGGGGCTCGTTATATGGCTACACCTTC
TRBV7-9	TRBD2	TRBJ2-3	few	CASSLMQAGDTQYF	TGTGCCAGCAGCTTGATGCAAGCGGGGGATACGCAGTATTTT
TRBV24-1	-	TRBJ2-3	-	CATSDLATDGGRDTQYF	TGTGCCACCAGTGATCTTGCCACTGACGGGGGCAGGGATACGCAGTATTTT
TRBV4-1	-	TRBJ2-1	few	CASSQGGLAGEQFF	TGCGCCAGCAGCCAAGGTGGTTTGGCAGGCGAGCAGTTCTTC
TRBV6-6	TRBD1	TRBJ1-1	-	CASSYPETGLTEAFF	TGTGCCAGCAGTTACCCAGAGACAGGGCTCACTGAAGCTTTCTTT
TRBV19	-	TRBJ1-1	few	CASKILRGGLNTEAFF	TGTGCCAGCAAGATCCTTCGGGGAGGGCTGAACACTGAAGCTTTCTTT
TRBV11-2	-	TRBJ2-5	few	CASSLEAAVLQETQYF	TGTGCCAGCAGCTTAGAGGCAGCGGTTCTCCAAGAGACCCAGTACTTC
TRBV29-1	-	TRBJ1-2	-	CSVEGLPERYGYTF	TGCAGCGTCGAGGGTCTACCTGAGAGATATGGCTACACCTTC
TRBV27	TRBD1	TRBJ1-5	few	CASSSTGGRSNQPQHF	TGTGCCAGCAGTTCTACAGGGGGAAGGAGCAATCAGCCCCAGCATTTT
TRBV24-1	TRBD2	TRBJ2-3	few	CATSEGTSSTDTQYF	TGTGCCACCAGTGAGGGGACTAGCAGCACAGATACGCAGTATTTT
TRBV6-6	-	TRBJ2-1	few	CASSPTDDNEQFF	TGTGCCAGCAGTCCGACGGACGACAATGAGCAGTTCTTC
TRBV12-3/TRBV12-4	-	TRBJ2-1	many	CASSNPLLTYNEQFF	TGTGCCAGCAGTAATCCATTGTTGACCTACAATGAGCAGTTCTTC
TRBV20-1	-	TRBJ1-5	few	CSARAGYSNQPQHF	TGCAGTGCTAGGGCGGGCTATAGCAATCAGCCCCAGCATTTT
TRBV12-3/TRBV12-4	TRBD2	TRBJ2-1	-	CASSLGGGAYNNEQFF	TGTGCCAGCAGTTTAGGCGGGGGGGCCTACAACAATGAGCAGTTCTTC
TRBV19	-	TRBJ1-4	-	CASGARDIDEKLFF	TGTGCCTCAGGGGCCCGGGACATCGATGAAAAACTGTTTTTT
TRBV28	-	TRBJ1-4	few	CASSFQRGDEKLFF	TGTGCCAGCAGTTTCCAGCGGGGGGATGAAAAACTGTTTTTT
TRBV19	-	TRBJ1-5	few	CASSISGANNQPQHF	TGTGCCAGTAGTATATCTGGGGCTAACAATCAGCCCCAGCATTTT
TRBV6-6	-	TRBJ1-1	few	CASGGSENTEAFF	TGTGCCAGCGGGGGGTCTGAAAACACTGAAGCTTTCTTT
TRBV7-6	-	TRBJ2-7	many	CASSDDSSSYEQYF	TGTGCCAGCAGCGACGACAGTAGCTCCTACGAGCAGTACTTC
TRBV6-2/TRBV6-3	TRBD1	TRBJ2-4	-	CASIAGQGRAKNIQYF	TGTGCCAGCATCGCTGGACAGGGCCGTGCCAAAAACATTCAGTACTTC
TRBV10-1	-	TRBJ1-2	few	CASSERSGDGYTF	TGCGCCAGCAGTGAAAGAAGCGGGGATGGCTACACCTTC
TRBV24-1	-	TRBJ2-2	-	CATSDLSGLGTGELFF	TGTGCCACCAGTGATTTGTCCGGGTTGGGGACCGGGGAGCTGTTTTTT
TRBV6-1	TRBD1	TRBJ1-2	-	CASSRPGQGQGYGYTF	TGTGCCAGCAGTCGGCCGGGACAGGGTCAGGGGTATGGCTACACCTTC
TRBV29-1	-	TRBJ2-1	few	CSVEYTGTFNEQFF	TGCAGCGTAGAATATACCGGGACTTTCAATGAGCAGTTCTTC
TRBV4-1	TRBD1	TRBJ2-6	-	CVSSQGTGAGANVLTF	TGTGTCAGCAGCCAAGGGACAGGGGCTGGGGCCAACGTCCTGACTTTC
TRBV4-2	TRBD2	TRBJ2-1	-	CASSQDALAGVYNEQFF	TGTGCCAGCAGCCAAGATGCCCTAGCGGGGGTCTACAATGAGCAGTTCTTC
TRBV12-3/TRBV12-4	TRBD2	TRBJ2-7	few	CASSLKAGGNEQYF	TGTGCCAGCAGTTTAAAGGCGGGGGGAAACGAGCAGTACTTC
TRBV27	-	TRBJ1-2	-	CASKIGGENYGYTF	TGTGCCAGCAAAATCGGTGGGGAGAACTATGGCTACACCTTC
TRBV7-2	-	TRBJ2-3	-	CASSPGVLVQYF	TGTGCCAGCAGCCCCGGGGTATTGGTGCAGTATTTT
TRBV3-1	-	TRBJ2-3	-	CASSPRDSSWDTQYF	TGTGCCAGCAGCCCGCGGGACTCCTCATGGGATACGCAGTATTTT
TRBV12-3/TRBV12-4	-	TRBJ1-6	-	CASSFKDGAYNSPLHF	TGTGCCAGCAGTTTTAAGGATGGAGCCTATAATTCACCCCTCCACTTT
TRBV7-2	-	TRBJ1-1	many	CASSLLGEAFF	TGTGCCAGCAGCTTATTGGGGGAAGCTTTCTTT
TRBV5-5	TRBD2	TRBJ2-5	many	CASSSLAGDETQYF	TGTGCCAGCAGCTCCCTAGCGGGGGATGAGACCCAGTACTTC
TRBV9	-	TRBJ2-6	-	CASSISRGTGANVLTF	TGTGCCAGCAGCATTAGTAGGGGGACGGGGGCCAACGTCCTGACTTTC
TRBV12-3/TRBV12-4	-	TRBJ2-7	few	CASSLSDARSYEQYF	TGTGCCAGCAGCCTCAGCGACGCCCGATCCTACGAGCAGTACTTC
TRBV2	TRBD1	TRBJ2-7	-	CASSGNGWDRETYEQYF	TGTGCCAGCAGTGGCAATGGGTGGGACAGGGAAACCTACGAGCAGTACTTC
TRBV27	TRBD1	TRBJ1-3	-	CASSAGTGYTIYF	TGTGCCAGCAGTGCCGGGACAGGTTACACCATATATTTT
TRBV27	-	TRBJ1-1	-	CASMSFKNTEAFF	TGTGCCAGCATGTCCTTCAAGAACACTGAAGCTTTCTTT
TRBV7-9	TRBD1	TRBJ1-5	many	CASSRRTGDNQPQHF	TGTGCCAGCAGCCGCAGGACAGGCGACAATCAGCCCCAGCATTTT
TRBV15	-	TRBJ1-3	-	CATKGEATIYF	TGTGCCACAAAGGGTGAGGCCACCATATATTTT
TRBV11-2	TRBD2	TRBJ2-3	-	CASSSPTSGGASTDTQYF	TGTGCCAGCAGCTCTCCGACTAGCGGGGGCGCTAGCACAGATACGCAGTATTTT
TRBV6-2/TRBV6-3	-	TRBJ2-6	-	CASSYPNVLTF	TGTGCCAGCAGTTACCCGAACGTCCTGACTTTC
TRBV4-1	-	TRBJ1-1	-	CASSQGQNGDRFDTEAFF	TGCGCCAGCAGCCAGGGTCAAAATGGAGACAGATTTGACACTGAAGCTTTCTTT
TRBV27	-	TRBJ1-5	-	CASSLDGTLGNQPQHF	TGTGCCAGCAGTTTAGACGGGACATTAGGCAATCAGCCCCAGCATTTT
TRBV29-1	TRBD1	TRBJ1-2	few	CSAWTGGDSYGYTF	TGCAGCGCTTGGACAGGGGGCGACTCCTATGGCTACACCTTC
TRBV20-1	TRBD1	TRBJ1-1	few	CSARTGALNTEAFF	TGCAGTGCTAGGACAGGGGCTCTGAACACTGAAGCTTTCTTT
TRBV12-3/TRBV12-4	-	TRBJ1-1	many	CASRFTGNTEAFF	TGTGCCAGCAGGTTTACAGGAAACACTGAAGCTTTCTTT
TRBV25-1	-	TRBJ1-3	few	CASSEWGRSGNTIYF	TGTGCCAGCAGTGAATGGGGCCGCTCTGGAAACACCATATATTTT
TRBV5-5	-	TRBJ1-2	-	CASSYDMGDYGYTF	TGTGCCAGCAGCTACGACATGGGCGACTATGGCTACACCTTC
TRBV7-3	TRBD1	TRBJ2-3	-	CARIFPGQGARETQYF	TGTGCCCGCATTTTCCCGGGACAGGGGGCAAGAGAGACGCAGTATTTT
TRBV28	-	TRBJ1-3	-	CASCWKGFSGNTIYF	TGTGCCAGCTGTTGGAAGGGATTCTCTGGAAACACCATATATTTT
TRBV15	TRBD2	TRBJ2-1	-	CATSERGDSYNEQFF	TGTGCCACCAGCGAGCGGGGGGATTCCTACAATGAGCAGTTCTTC
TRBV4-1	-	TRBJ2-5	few	CASSQDRASFQETQYF	TGCGCCAGCAGCCAAGATCGTGCCAGCTTCCAAGAGACCCAGTACTTC
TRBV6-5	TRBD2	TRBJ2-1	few	CASSLKSGGAKDEQFF	TGTGCCAGCAGTTTAAAGAGCGGGGGGGCCAAGGATGAGCAGTTCTTC
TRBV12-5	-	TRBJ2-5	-	CASGLGMDETQYF	TGTGCTAGTGGTCTCGGGATGGACGAGACCCAGTACTTC
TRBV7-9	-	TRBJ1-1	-	CASSYLGVGTEAFF	TGTGCCAGCAGCTATTTGGGGGTCGGGACTGAAGCTTTCTTT